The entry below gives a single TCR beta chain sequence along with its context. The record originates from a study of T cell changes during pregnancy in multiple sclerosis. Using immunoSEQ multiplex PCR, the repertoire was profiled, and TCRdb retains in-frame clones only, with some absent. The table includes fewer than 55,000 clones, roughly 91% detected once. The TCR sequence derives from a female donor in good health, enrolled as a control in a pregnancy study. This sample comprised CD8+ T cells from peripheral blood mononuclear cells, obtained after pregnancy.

This CDR3 reads CASSLTKNTEAFF. The CDR3 nucleotides are TGTGCCAGTAGTCTGACTAAGAACACTGAAGCTTTCTTT. The chain employs TRBV19 and TRBJ1-1; D is unclear. Germline loops: CDR1 LNHDA, CDR2 SQIVND (reference sequence). The CDR3 consists of 13 residues. The V end was cut by 5 bases, the J end by 1 base, with 8 bases between.